This is a list of T cell receptor beta chains from one sample in a study of blood T cell repertoires in COVID-19. The protocol was immunoSEQ multiplex PCR, while the TCRdb copy is restricted to in-frame clones and leaves out a portion. The sample lists over 50,000 clones, about 86% occurring once. The sequenced sample was peripheral blood. The receptors stem from a man aged 70-80 years with active COVID-19. The conserved cysteine and the conserved F or W are not part of the CDR3 here. Fields, in order: J gene, V gene, CDR3 protein.

j_gene: TRBJ1-5
v_gene: TRBV25-1
CDR3aa: ASAGQGNQPQH

j_gene: TRBJ2-7
v_gene: TRBV9
CDR3aa: ASSVDAGAGPYEQY

j_gene: TRBJ1-1
v_gene: TRBV7-9
CDR3aa: ASRAIGGSGTEAF

j_gene: TRBJ1-5
v_gene: TRBV5-4
CDR3aa: ASSPQGGQPQH

j_gene: TRBJ2-3
v_gene: TRBV5-1
CDR3aa: ASRASGGLNTDTQY

j_gene: TRBJ2-1
v_gene: TRBV19
CDR3aa: AAAEQGPYNEQF

j_gene: TRBJ2-5
v_gene: TRBV12-5
CDR3aa: ASGLVRTGREETQY

j_gene: TRBJ1-5
v_gene: TRBV5-6
CDR3aa: ASSLGQGVQPQH

j_gene: TRBJ1-4
v_gene: TRBV27
CDR3aa: ASSSIQGALNEKLF

j_gene: TRBJ1-1
v_gene: TRBV6-5
CDR3aa: ASSQGALKNEAF

j_gene: TRBJ2-5
v_gene: TRBV5-6
CDR3aa: ASSLVDSQETQY

j_gene: TRBJ1-6
v_gene: TRBV6-1
CDR3aa: ASSEGGSNNSPLH

j_gene: TRBJ1-3
v_gene: TRBV5-5
CDR3aa: ASSLGPQGSDSGNTIY

j_gene: TRBJ1-2
v_gene: TRBV7-9
CDR3aa: ASSPVGANYGYT

j_gene: TRBJ2-2
v_gene: TRBV5-5
CDR3aa: ASSTSLTALSTGELF

j_gene: TRBJ2-3
v_gene: TRBV10-3
CDR3aa: AISESSGTANTDTQY

j_gene: TRBJ2-7
v_gene: TRBV6-6
CDR3aa: ASRSRLAAIYEQY

j_gene: TRBJ2-1
v_gene: TRBV19
CDR3aa: ASSMDRDRLSSSYNEQF

j_gene: TRBJ2-1
v_gene: TRBV10-3
CDR3aa: AIRGSGGNYNEQF

j_gene: TRBJ1-1
v_gene: TRBV7-2
CDR3aa: ASSLGSSGEAF

j_gene: TRBJ1-6
v_gene: TRBV9
CDR3aa: ASSVQGIADSPLH

j_gene: TRBJ1-2
v_gene: TRBV27
CDR3aa: ASSFSAVANYGYT

j_gene: TRBJ2-7
v_gene: TRBV29-1
CDR3aa: SVEGDY

j_gene: TRBJ2-7
v_gene: TRBV27
CDR3aa: ASSLGQPYEQY

j_gene: TRBJ2-2
v_gene: TRBV6-1
CDR3aa: ASSDYRQGLGGTGELF

j_gene: TRBJ2-1
v_gene: TRBV3-1/TRBV3-2
CDR3aa: ASIGRNNEQF

j_gene: TRBJ2-7
v_gene: TRBV7-2
CDR3aa: ASSFLSGPTYEQY

j_gene: TRBJ1-1
v_gene: TRBV14
CDR3aa: ASSQDHRQTEAF

j_gene: TRBJ2-5
v_gene: TRBV6-5
CDR3aa: AILDRGQETQY

j_gene: TRBJ2-3
v_gene: TRBV12-5
CDR3aa: ASGYQRGGGADTQY

j_gene: TRBJ2-2
v_gene: TRBV6-2/TRBV6-3
CDR3aa: ASSAGTGPNTGELF

j_gene: TRBJ1-6
v_gene: TRBV23-1
CDR3aa: ASSRMTGPFFH

j_gene: TRBJ1-2
v_gene: TRBV9
CDR3aa: ASSRDRGPYGYT

j_gene: TRBJ1-5
v_gene: TRBV6-5
CDR3aa: ASSYAEGGVNQPQH

j_gene: TRBJ2-1
v_gene: TRBV6-2/TRBV6-3
CDR3aa: ASSRQGSNDNEQF

j_gene: TRBJ2-1
v_gene: TRBV18
CDR3aa: ASSPTASGGANEQF

j_gene: TRBJ2-2
v_gene: TRBV5-4
CDR3aa: ASSFPMGQVTGELF

j_gene: TRBJ1-2
v_gene: TRBV5-1
CDR3aa: ASSLGQSQNYGYT

j_gene: TRBJ1-4
v_gene: TRBV2
CDR3aa: ASSELQGETTSF

j_gene: TRBJ2-2
v_gene: TRBV6-5
CDR3aa: ASSEQGALTGELF

j_gene: TRBJ1-1
v_gene: TRBV24-1
CDR3aa: ATSDPGQPHEAF

j_gene: TRBJ1-2
v_gene: TRBV2
CDR3aa: ASSELVNYGYT

j_gene: TRBJ2-3
v_gene: TRBV3-1/TRBV3-2
CDR3aa: ASSQDLPNTQY

j_gene: TRBJ1-6
v_gene: TRBV2
CDR3aa: ASSEEAGLLNSPLH

j_gene: TRBJ1-1
v_gene: TRBV7-3
CDR3aa: ASSSGQGRNTEAF

j_gene: TRBJ2-7
v_gene: TRBV5-1
CDR3aa: ASRLETGVHYEQY